The T cell receptor (beta chain) under discussion was sequenced for a study of blood T cell repertoires in COVID-19. Looking at the study overall: Italy, Spain and the United States were the sources of the convalescent and acute COVID-19 samples. T cells, B-cell-depleted T cells, or PBMCs provided the cDNA or gDNA that served as material.

Original handling: For nucleated cells, counts were estimated from reference gene primer amplification. Profiled with immunoSEQ multiplex PCR; TCRdb holds only in-frame clones, not every one. The V and J calls and clone size come from that table; D and trimming were worked out from the DNA. This table holds under 200,000 clones, 70% to 90% found once. Seattle patients were enrolled during active infection and followed longitudinally. Trimming took 0 bases from V and 2 from J, leaving 6 bases between them. Germline CDR1 KGHDR, CDR2 SFDVKD. This CDR3 has 14 amino acids. The specimen sequenced was peripheral blood. The chain links TRBV24-1 to TRBJ2-5; D perhaps matches TRBD2 (5 bases). This clonotype originated in a man aged 55 to 70 with COVID-19, enrolled during active disease. The CDR3 sequence: CATSDLPGQETQYF. DNA of the CDR3: TGTGCCACCAGTGATTTGCCGGGGCAAGAGACCCAGTACTTC.